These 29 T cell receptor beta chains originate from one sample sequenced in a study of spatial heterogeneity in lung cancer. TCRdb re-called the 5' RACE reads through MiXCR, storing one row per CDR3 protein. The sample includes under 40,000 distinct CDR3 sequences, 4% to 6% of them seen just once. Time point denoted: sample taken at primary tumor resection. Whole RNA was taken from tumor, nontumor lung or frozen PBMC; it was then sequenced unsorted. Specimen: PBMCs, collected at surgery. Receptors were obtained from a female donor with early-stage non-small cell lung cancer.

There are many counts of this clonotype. CDR3 coding DNA: TGTGCCAGCAGCCAAAACAGGGAGAGCTCCTACGAGCAGTACTTC. Residues: CASSQNRESSYEQYF. This rearrangement joins TRBV4-2 to TRBJ2-7; a possible D gene is TRBD1 (6 bases). From germline, CDR1 is LGHNA and CDR2 YNFKEQ. V was cut by 2 bases and J by 0 bases, with 11 bases left in between. The CDR3 is made up of 15 amino acids.

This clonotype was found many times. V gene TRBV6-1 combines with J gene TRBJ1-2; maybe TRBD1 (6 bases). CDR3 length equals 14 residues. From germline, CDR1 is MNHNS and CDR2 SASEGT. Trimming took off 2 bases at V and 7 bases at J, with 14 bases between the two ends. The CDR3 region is CASSELRLTGGYTF. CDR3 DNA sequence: TGTGCCAGCAGTGAACTTAGGTTGACAGGTGGCTACACCTTC.

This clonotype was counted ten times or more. The chain's CDR3 is CASSRQAVNTGELFF. CDR3 in DNA: TGTGCCAGCAGCCGACAAGCGGTTAACACCGGGGAGCTGTTTTTT. This chain joins TRBV6-2 or TRBV6-3 and TRBJ2-2, with D tentatively TRBD2 (5 bases). V was clipped by 6 bases and J by 2 bases, with 13 bases between them. Germline values: CDR1 MNHEY, CDR2 SVGEGT. The CDR3 contains 15 residues.

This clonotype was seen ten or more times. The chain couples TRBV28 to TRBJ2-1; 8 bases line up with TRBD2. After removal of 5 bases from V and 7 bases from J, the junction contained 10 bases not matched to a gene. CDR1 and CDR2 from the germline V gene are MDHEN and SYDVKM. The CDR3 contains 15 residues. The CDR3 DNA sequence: TGTGCCAGCAGTGGAAGCGGGGGCCGAGGAAATGAGCAGTTCTTC. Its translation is CASSGSGGRGNEQFF.

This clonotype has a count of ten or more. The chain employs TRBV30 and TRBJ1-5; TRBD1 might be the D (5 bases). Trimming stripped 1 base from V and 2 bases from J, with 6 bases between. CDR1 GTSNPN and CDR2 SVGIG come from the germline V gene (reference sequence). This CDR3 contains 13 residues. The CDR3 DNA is TGTGCCTGGAGTGGGACACGCAATCAGCCCCAGCATTTT. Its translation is CAWSGTRNQPQHF.

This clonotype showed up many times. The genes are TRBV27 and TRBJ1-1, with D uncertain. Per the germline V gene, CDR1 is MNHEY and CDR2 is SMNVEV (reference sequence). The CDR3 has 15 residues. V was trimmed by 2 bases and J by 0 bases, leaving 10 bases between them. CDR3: CASSLGAGVNTEAFF. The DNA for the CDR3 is TGTGCCAGCAGTTTAGGTGCAGGAGTGAACACTGAAGCTTTCTTT.

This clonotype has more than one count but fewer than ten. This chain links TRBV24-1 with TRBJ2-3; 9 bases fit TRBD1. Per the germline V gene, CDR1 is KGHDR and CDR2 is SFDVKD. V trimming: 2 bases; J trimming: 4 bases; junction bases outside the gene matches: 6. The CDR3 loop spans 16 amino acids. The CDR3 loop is CATSDSSGQGPDTQYF. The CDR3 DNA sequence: TGTGCCACCAGTGATTCCTCCGGACAGGGGCCAGATACGCAGTATTTT.

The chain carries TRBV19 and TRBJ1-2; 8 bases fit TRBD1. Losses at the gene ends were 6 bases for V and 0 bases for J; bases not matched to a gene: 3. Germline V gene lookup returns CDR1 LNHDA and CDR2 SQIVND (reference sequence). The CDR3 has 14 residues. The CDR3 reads CASSETGANYGYTF. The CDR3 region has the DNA TGTGCCAGTAGCGAGACAGGGGCTAACTATGGCTACACCTTC.

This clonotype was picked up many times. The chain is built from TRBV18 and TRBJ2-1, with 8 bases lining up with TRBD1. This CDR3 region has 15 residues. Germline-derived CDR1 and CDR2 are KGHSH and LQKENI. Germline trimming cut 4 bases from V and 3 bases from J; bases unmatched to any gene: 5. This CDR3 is CASSLGTGNYNEQFF. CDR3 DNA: TGTGCCAGCTCACTAGGGACAGGAAACTACAATGAGCAGTTCTTC. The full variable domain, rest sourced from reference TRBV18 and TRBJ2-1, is NAGVMQNPRHLVRRRGQEARLRCSPMKGHSHVYWYRQLPEEGLKFMVYLQKENIIDESGMPKERFSAEFPKEGPSILRIQQVVRGDSAAYFCASSLGTGNYNEQFFGPGTRLTVL.

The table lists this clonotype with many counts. CDR3 in DNA: TGTGCCAGCAGCCCCACGGGGCCCTACGAGCAGTACTTC. Translation: CASSPTGPYEQYF. V and J are TRBV7-2 and TRBJ2-7; possibly TRBD1 or TRBD2 for D (5 bases each). CDR3 size: 13 residues. The germline V and J ends were trimmed by 5 bases and 2 bases, with 10 bases remaining between them. In germline, CDR1 is SGHTA, CDR2 FQGNSA.

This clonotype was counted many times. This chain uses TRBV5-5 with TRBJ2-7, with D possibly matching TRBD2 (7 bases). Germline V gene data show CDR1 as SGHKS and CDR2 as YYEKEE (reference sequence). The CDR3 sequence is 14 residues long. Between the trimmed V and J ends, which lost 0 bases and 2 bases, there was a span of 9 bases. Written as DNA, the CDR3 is TGTGCCAGCAGCTTGGCGGGGGGCCCCTACGAGCAGTACTTC. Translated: CASSLAGGPYEQYF.

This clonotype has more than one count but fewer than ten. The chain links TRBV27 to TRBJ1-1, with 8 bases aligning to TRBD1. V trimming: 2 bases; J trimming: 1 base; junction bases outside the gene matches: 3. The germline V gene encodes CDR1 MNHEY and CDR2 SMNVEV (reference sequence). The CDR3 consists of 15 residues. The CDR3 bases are TGTGCCAGCAGTTTAGGGGACAGGAGGAACACTGAAGCTTTCTTT. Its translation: CASSLGDRRNTEAFF.

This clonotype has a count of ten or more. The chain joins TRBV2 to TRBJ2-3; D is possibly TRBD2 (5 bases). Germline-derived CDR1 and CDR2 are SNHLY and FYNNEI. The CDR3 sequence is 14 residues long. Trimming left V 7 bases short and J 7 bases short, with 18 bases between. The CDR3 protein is CASTTPGRGYTQYF. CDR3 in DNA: TGTGCCAGCACTACCCCGGGCCGGGGTTATACGCAGTATTTT. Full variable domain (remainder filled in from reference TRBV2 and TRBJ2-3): EPEVTQTPSHQVTQMGQEVILRCVPISNHLYFYWYRQILGQKVEFLVSFYNNEISEKSEIFDDQFSVERPDGSNFTLKIRSTKLEDSAMYFCASTTPGRGYTQYFGPGTRLTVL.

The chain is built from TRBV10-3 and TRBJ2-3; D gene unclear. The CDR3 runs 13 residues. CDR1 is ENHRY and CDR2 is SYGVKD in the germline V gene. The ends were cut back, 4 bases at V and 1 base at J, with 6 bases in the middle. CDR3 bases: TGTGCCATCAGTGCGGGCCGCACAGATACGCAGTATTTT. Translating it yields CAISAGRTDTQYF.

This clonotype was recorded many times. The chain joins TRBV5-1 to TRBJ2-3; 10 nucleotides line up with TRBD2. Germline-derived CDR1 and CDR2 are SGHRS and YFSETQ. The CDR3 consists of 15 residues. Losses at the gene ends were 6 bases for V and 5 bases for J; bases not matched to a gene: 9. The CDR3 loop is CASNLAGEALDTQYF. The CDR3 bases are TGCGCCAGCAATCTAGCGGGGGAGGCGTTAGATACGCAGTATTTT.

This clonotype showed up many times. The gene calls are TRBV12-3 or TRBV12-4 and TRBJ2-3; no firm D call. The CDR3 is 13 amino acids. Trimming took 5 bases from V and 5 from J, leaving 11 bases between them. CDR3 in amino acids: CASSLYSQDTQYF. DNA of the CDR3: TGTGCCAGCAGTCTTTACAGTCAAGATACGCAGTATTTT.

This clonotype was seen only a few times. This CDR3 is CASSFGKNTEAFF. Here the CDR3 DNA reads TGTGCCAGCAGCTTTGGTAAGAACACTGAAGCTTTCTTT. The rearrangement uses TRBV7-3 and TRBJ1-1; D is ambiguous. Per the germline V gene, CDR1 is SGHTA and CDR2 is FQGTGA. Trimming pared 3 bases from V and 1 base from J, leaving 6 bases between. The CDR3 spans 13 residues.

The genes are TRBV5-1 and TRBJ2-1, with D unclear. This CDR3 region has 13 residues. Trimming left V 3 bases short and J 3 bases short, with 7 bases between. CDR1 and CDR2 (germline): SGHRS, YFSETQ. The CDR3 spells CASSWPGYNEQFF. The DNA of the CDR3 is TGCGCCAGCAGCTGGCCGGGCTACAATGAGCAGTTCTTC.

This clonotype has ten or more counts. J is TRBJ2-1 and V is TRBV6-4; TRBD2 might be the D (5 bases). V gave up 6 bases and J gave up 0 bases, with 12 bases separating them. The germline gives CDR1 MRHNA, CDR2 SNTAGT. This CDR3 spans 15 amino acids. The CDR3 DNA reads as TGTGCCAGCAGCCGGGAAGCGAGCTCCTACAATGAGCAGTTCTTC. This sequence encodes CASSREASSYNEQFF.

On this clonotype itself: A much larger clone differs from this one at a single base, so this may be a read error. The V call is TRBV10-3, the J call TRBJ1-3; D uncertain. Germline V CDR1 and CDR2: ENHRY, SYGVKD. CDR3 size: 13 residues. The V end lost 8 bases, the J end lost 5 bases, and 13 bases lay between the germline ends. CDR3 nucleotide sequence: TGTGCCATCGGGATGGGAGGAAGAAACACCATATATTTT. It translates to CAIGMGGRNTIYF.

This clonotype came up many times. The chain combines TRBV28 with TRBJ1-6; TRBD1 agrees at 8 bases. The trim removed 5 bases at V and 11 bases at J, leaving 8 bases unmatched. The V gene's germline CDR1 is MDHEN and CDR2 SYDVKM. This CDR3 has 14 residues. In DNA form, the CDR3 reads TGTGCCAGCAGTCTCAGGGGGCGGTGGGCACCCCTCCACTTT. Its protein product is CASSLRGRWAPLHF.

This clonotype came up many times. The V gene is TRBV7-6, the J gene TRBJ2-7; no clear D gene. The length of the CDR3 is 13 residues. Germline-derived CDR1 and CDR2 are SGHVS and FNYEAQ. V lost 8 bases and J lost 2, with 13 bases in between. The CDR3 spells CASPEIRAYEQYF. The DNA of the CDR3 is TGTGCCAGCCCGGAGATCCGCGCCTACGAGCAGTACTTC.

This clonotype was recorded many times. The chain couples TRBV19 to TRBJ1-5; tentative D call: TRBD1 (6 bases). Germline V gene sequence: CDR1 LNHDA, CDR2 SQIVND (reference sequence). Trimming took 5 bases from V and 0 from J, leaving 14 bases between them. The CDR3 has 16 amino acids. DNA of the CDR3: TGTGCCAGTAGTGCGCCACGACAGGTTAGCAATCAGCCCCAGCATTTT. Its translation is CASSAPRQVSNQPQHF.

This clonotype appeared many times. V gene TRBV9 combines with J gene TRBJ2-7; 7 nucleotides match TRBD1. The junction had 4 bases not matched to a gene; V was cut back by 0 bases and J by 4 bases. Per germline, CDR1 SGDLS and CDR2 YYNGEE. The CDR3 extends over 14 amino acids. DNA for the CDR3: TGTGCCAGCAGCGTAGCCCAGGGGGTGTACGAGCAGTACTTC. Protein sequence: CASSVAQGVYEQYF.

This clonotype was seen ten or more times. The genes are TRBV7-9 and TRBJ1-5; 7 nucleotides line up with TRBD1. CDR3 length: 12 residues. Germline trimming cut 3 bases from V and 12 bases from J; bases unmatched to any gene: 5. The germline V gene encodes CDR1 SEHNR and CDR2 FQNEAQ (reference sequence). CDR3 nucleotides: TGTGCCAGCAGCTTCCGACAGGGACTCCAGCATTTT. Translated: CASSFRQGLQHF.

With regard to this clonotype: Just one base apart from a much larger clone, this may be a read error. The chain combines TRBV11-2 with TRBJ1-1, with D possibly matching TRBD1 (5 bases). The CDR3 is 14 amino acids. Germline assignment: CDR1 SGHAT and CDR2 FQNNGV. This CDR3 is CDSSLAGANTEAFF. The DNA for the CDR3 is TGTGACAGCAGCTTAGCCGGGGCGAACACTGAAGCTTTCTTT.

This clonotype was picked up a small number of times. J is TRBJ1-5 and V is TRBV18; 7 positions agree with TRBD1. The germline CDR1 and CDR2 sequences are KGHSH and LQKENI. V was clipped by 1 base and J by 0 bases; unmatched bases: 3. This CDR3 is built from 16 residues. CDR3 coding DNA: TGTGCCAGCTCACCACAGGGGGCGGATAGCAATCAGCCCCAGCATTTT. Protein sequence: CASSPQGADSNQPQHF.

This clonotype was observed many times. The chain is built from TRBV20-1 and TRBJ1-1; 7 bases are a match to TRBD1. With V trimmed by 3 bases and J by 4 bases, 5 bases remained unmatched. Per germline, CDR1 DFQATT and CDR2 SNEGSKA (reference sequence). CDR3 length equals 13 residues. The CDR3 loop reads CSASRQGGTEAFF. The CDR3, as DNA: TGCAGTGCTAGTCGGCAGGGGGGCACTGAAGCTTTCTTT.

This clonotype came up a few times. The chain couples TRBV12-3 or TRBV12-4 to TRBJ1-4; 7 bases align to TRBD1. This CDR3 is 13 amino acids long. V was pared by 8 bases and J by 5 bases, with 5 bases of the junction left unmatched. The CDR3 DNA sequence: TGTGCCAGCTCCGGGACAGAAAATGAAAAACTGTTTTTT. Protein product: CASSGTENEKLFF.